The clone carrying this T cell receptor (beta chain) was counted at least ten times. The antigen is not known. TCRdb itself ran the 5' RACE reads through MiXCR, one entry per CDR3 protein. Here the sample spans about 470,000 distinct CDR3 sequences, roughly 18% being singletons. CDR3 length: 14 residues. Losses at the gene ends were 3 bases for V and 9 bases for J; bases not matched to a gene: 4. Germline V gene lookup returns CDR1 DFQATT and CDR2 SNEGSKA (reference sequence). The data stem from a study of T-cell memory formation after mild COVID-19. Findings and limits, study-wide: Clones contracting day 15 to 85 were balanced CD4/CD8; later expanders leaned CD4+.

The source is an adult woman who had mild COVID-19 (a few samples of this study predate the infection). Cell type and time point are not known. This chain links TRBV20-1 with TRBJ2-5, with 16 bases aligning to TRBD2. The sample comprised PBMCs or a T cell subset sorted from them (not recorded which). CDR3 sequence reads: CSARGLAGGPPQYF. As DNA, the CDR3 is TGCAGTGCTAGGGGACTAGCGGGGGGGCCGCCCCAGTACTTC.